Shown below are 10 T cell receptor beta chains from a single sample sequenced in a study of T cell clones after liver transplantation. Here immunoSEQ multiplex PCR was the method, and the copy in TCRdb shows in-frame clones only, minus some. The table has about 120,000 clones, around nine tenths seen once; the top ten hold roughly 0.8%. The source was CD4+ T cells from blood, collected 12 months after liver transplant. The receptor set was obtained from a human patient who received a liver transplant. Some T cells may trace back to the graft donor.

The chain carries TRBV7-9 and TRBJ2-7, with 8 bases identical to TRBD1. The CDR3 spans 14 residues. In germline, CDR1 is SEHNR, CDR2 FQNEAQ (reference sequence). J gave up 3 bases and V 5 bases, and 6 bases lay outside the gene matches. CDR3: CASSIGQGFYEQYF. The DNA for the CDR3 is TGTGCCAGCAGCATAGGACAGGGTTTCTACGAGCAGTACTTC.

The chain links TRBV5-1 to TRBJ2-7; D may be TRBD2 (5 bases). The CDR3 extends over 15 amino acids. Looked up from germline, CDR1 is SGHRS and CDR2 is YFSETQ. V was pared by 5 bases and J by 3 bases, with 18 bases between. CDR3 region: CASSWEPRSLYEQYF. The CDR3 nucleotides read TGCGCCAGCAGTTGGGAGCCTAGATCCCTCTACGAGCAGTACTTC.

The chain carries TRBV7-6 and TRBJ1-4; D is possibly TRBD1 (5 bases). The CDR3 extends over 15 amino acids. V lost 6 bases to trimming and J lost 0 bases, with 11 bases between them. From germline, CDR1 is SGHVS and CDR2 FNYEAQ. The CDR3 DNA reads as TGTGCCAGCAGTCGACAGTCTGCAACTAATGAAAAACTGTTTTTT. Protein sequence: CASSRQSATNEKLFF.

V and J are TRBV7-3 and TRBJ1-1, with a tentative D call TRBD1 (5 bases). CDR3 length: 17 residues. V was clipped by 0 bases and J by 4 bases, with 18 bases between them. Germline CDR1 and CDR2: SGHTA and FQGTGA. The CDR3 here is CASSLTGQGLGGTEAFF. The CDR3 DNA reads as TGTGCCAGCAGCTTAACGGGGCAGGGATTAGGAGGCACTGAAGCTTTCTTT.

The chain combines TRBV7-2 with TRBJ2-7; D not certain. Deletions cut 5 bases from V and 9 bases from J, with 17 bases between. CDR1 is SGHTA and CDR2 is FQGNSA in the germline V gene. There are 13 residues in the CDR3. The CDR3 here is CASSTRHPGRQYF. In DNA form, the CDR3 reads TGTGCCAGCAGCACACGACACCCCGGCCGGCAGTACTTC.

The V call is TRBV9, the J call TRBJ2-3; D gene ambiguous. Trimming removed 1 base from V and 5 bases from J, with 11 bases in between. The germline V gene encodes CDR1 SGDLS and CDR2 YYNGEE. The CDR3 is made up of 14 amino acids. The CDR3 nucleotides read TGTGCCAGCAGCGTACTGGGGTACGGAGATACGCAGTATTTT. It yields the protein CASSVLGYGDTQYF.

The chain is built from TRBV7-6 and TRBJ2-7; tentatively, D is TRBD2 (5 bases). V was pared by 0 bases and J by 2 bases, with 11 bases between. CDR3 length equals 15 residues. Germline V gene data show CDR1 as SGHVS and CDR2 as FNYEAQ. The CDR3 sequence is CASSLAGGPTYEQYF. CDR3 coding DNA: TGTGCCAGCAGCTTAGCGGGCGGGCCGACCTACGAGCAGTACTTC.

The CDR3 region is CARRSRVNTEAFF. In DNA form, the CDR3 reads TGTGCCAGAAGAAGTAGGGTGAACACTGAAGCTTTCTTT. This sequence joins TRBV2 and TRBJ1-1; D unclear. V lost 9 bases and J 0 bases, leaving 11 bases between the germline ends. This CDR3 spans 13 amino acids. From germline, CDR1 is SNHLY and CDR2 FYNNEI.

This clone has only one observation. The junction does not match germline at one end; this may be a read error. The CDR3 here is CASSQGGELPHF. CDR3 DNA: TGTGCCAGCAGCCAGGGGGGGGAACTACCCCACTTC. The genes are TRBV7-2 and TRBJ2-7, with D possibly being TRBD1 or TRBD2 (7 bases each). This CDR3 has 12 residues. CDR1 SGHTA and CDR2 FQGNSA come from the germline V gene.

The chain uses TRBV21-1 and TRBJ1-2. TRBV21-1 is a documented pseudogene. This CDR3 has 16 amino acids. The DNA for the CDR3 is TGTGCCAGCAGCAAAGTTTTAGGGCCGGGGGACTATGGCTACACCTTC. Protein product: CASSKVLGPGDYGYTF.